This TCR beta chain was profiled in a study of T cell repertoires and HLA-DP antigens. Background on the study: Transduced HeLa cells presented HLA-DP to CD4+ T cells. Findings and limits, study-wide: Antigen presentation used HeLa cells, with total CD4+ cells responding.

The PCR primers covered 54 TRBV and 13 TRBJ segments. Only in-frame clones appear in the TCRdb table, and some are missing; sequencing was by immunoSEQ multiplex PCR. The sample includes fewer than 2,500 clones, about four fifths of them seen just once. V dropped 2 bases and J dropped 11 bases, with 19 bases sitting between them. Germline-derived CDR1 and CDR2 are MNHNY and SVGAGI (reference sequence). The CDR3 sequence is 15 residues long. HeLa cells expressing allogeneic DPB1 restimulated the approximately 15-day-expanded CD4+ cells for 24 h. Cells were stimulated with HeLa cells transduced with HLA-DPA1/DPB1, HLA-DM, invariant chain and CD80. Negative selection yielded untouched CD4+ T cells of average about 98% purity.

The clonotype originates from a woman between 18 and 30 years old in good health and CMV-seronegative. The V gene is TRBV6-6, the J gene TRBJ1-5, with D possibly matching TRBD1 (5 bases). The sample taken for sequencing was CD137- CD4+ T cells from cultured PBMCs. CDR3 DNA: TGTGCCAGCAGTTACGCCCCTGGGGCGTCCCCGACCCAGCATTTT. Its translation is CASSYAPGASPTQHF.